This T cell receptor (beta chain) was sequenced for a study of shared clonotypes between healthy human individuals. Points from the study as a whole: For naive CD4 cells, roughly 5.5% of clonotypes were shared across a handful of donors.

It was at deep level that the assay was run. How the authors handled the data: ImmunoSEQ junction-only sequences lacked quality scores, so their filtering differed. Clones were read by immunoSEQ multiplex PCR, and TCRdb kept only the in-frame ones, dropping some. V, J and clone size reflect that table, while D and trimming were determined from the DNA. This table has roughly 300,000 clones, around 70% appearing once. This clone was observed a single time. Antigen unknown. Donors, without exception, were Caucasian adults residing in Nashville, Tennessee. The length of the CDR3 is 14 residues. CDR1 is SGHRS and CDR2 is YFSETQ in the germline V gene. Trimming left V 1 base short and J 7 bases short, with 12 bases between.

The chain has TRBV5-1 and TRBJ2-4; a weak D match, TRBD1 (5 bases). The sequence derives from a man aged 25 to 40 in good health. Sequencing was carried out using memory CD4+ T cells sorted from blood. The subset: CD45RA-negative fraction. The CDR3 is CASSLIPGPNIQYF. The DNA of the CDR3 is TGCGCCAGCAGCTTGATTCCAGGGCCCAACATTCAGTACTTC.